What follows is one T cell receptor (beta chain) and its context. The antigen it binds to is not known. Base qualities are not recorded, but no much larger clone differs from it by a single base. This record comes from a study of shared clonotypes between healthy human individuals (TCRdb year 2020). Broadly, across the study: The cohort comprised two women and a few men aged 18 to 49 years. To increase sequencing depth and limit assay-specific biases, TCR repertoire library preparation and sequencing were carried out by different laboratories using diverse techniques. For each donor, three plates each were used for CD4 naive and CD4 memory, two plates were used for CD8 naive, and one plate was used for CD8 memory. Leukapheresis yielded between about 0.8 and 9.5 billion PBMCs per donor. To estimate repertoire size and how much clonotype sharing occurs between individuals, the study deeply sequenced the blood TCR repertoires of 4 to 6 healthy adults.

Using the deep immunoSEQ assay, TCR CDR3 regions were amplified from genomic DNA by multiplex PCR. Extracted genomic DNA from each cell subset was distributed evenly across all wells of several immunoSEQ 96-well plates, and each plate was treated as a replicate. For sorted subsets, about 0.2 ug genomic DNA, equal to some 28,000 T cell genomes, was loaded into each replicate PCR. The purified libraries were quantified using a Qubit 3.0 fluorometer, sized with a Bioanalyzer 2100, and then quantified again using the KAPA Library Quantification kit. Each immunoSEQ 96-well plate was sequenced on its own single-read 150-cycle Illumina NextSeq 550 flow cell. Processing in the source paper ran as follows. The immunoSEQ output contained only junctional sequences without quality scores, so filtering could not match that applied to full-length reads. To assign V/J genes and CDR3, sequences were annotated using PyIR, a Python wrapper for IgBLAST v1.9, with IMGT germline references. Reads were removed for weak V/J assignments (E-value above 1e-6), missing CDR3, stop codons, out-of-frame junctions, or ambiguous translated residues. V3J clonotypes were defined as sequences sharing the same inferred V gene, J gene, and CDR3 amino acid sequence. The percentage overlap between two repertoires was calculated by dividing the number of shared unique clonotypes by the size of the smaller repertoire. Richness of each repertoire was evaluated using RTK rarefaction, the Chao1 estimator, and Recon v2.1 estimates of unobserved clonotypes. Generation probabilities were computed with OLGA for all TCRbeta clonotypes obtained by the gDNA method from a handful of donors. In TCRdb, the immuneACCESS table is reduced to in-frame sequences with V and J assigned. These tables do not hold every clone; where another copy was compared, an unresolved V gene accounts for under half, and the others remain unexplained. D and trimming were read from the DNA, whereas the V and J calls and clone size are those reported in that table. Counted in this sample were about 1,900,000 clones; approximately 95% of them appeared once. Clones ranked in the top ten supply roughly 1.2% of the sample.

CD8 naive samples were CD45RO-negative cells positively selected for CCR7, giving a CD45RA+CCR7+ population that excluded TemRA cells. The donors were healthy, HIV-negative adults with no recently reported acute infections or vaccinations. Only Caucasian adults living in Nashville, Tennessee, USA were represented among the donors. Blood was obtained by leukapheresis, after which PBMCs were separated by Ficoll-Histopaque density gradient centrifugation and cryopreserved in liquid nitrogen vapor phase. Analytical flow cytometry was used to check the purity and quantity of each magnetically sorted T cell population. Genomic DNA was isolated from every sorted fraction and measured by UV absorbance on a Nanodrop 2000c. V and J lose 3 bases and 6 bases, and a span of 10 bases separates them. CDR1 and CDR2 are drawn from the germline V gene: SGDLS, YYNGEE. The cysteine opens and the phenylalanine closes a CDR3 of 13 amino acids. Left in the record is the CDR3 DNA by itself, 39 bases read in frame from the first base.

Overall results and qualifications from the work: Incomplete sequencing was indicated by rarefaction of sorted-subset datasets, despite the large sequencing depth. Larger estimated clonotype richness was generally found for naive subsets than for memory subsets. Pairwise subsampling indicated that sequencing depth was expected to affect the degree of clonotype sharing among donors. When a handful of donors were compared, the shared fraction of clonotypes was roughly 5% for naive CD4, around 3.6% for naive CD8, 2.3% for memory CD4, and 0.3% to 0.5% for memory CD8. Only blood was sampled, and tissue TCR repertoires likely differ from those in blood. Compared with non-shared clonotypes, the clonotypes found in all four sorted-subset donors had higher generation probabilities. Because the study included only a small number of donors, the genetic and exposure-history diversity represented was limited.

The rearrangement combines TRBV9 with TRBJ2-1, with no confident D gene call. Sequenced sample: naive CD8+ T cells sorted from blood. Sample cell subset or site, as interpreted from the label and publication: CD45RA+CCR7+. This TCR came from a man between 18 and 35 years old in good health. The sequenced DNA: TGTGCCAGCAGCGGGGCTACTGCCAATGAGCAGTTCTTC. The resulting protein is CASSGATANEQFF.